This is a list of T cell receptor beta chains from one sample in a study of T cells in Graves' hyperthyroidism and ophthalmopathy. TCRdb re-called the multiplex PCR reads through MiXCR, storing one row per CDR3 protein. The sample lists some 420,000 distinct CDR3 sequences, roughly an eighth occurring once. The specimen was blood. The receptor source for this set is a woman between 18 and 29 years old with Graves' hyperthyroidism. CDR3s leave out the opening cysteine and the closing phenylalanine or tryptophan. Size tells how often a clone was seen (once, few, many) or the class of an expanded clone, and some rows leave it out.

J,length,V,size,CDR3
TRBJ2-1,12,TRBV6-4,.,ASSEELAGNEQF
TRBJ1-6,12,TRBV18,.,ASSRGRSESPLH
TRBJ1-5,14,TRBV6-1,few,ASSPWHRDSNQPQH
TRBJ1-2,11,TRBV20-1,.,SAKGLANYGYT
TRBJ2-7,13,TRBV6-1,many,ASSSGQGDSYEQY
TRBJ1-1,13,TRBV3-1,.,ASRGTVSMNTEAF
TRBJ1-1,10,TRBV30,few,AWSVSGKTAF
TRBJ2-3,11,TRBV25-1,.,ASSEVGRPTQY
TRBJ2-3,15,TRBV5-6,.,ASSLSAETPSTDTQY
TRBJ2-3,12,TRBV2,many,ASKISVSTDTQY
TRBJ2-3,11,TRBV29-1,few,SFSPGGSDTQY
TRBJ2-7,13,TRBV3-1,many,ASSQEPGITYEQY
TRBJ2-7,11,TRBV3-1,many,ASSQVSYSEQY
TRBJ2-7,11,TRBV12-3/TRBV12-4,many,ASSSTTGYEQY
TRBJ2-7,13,TRBV9,few,ASSDEGGQGDEQY
TRBJ1-3,16,TRBV7-2,.,ASSPQAQVFSSGNTIY
TRBJ2-2,11,TRBV20-1,many,SARDSRTGELF
TRBJ1-4,12,TRBV7-2,many,ASSFSRTNEKLF
TRBJ2-1,13,TRBV12-3/TRBV12-4,many,ASSLSVSSYNEQF
TRBJ1-6,12,TRBV5-1,many,ASSFGRGDSPLH
TRBJ2-3,14,TRBV6-5,once,ASSYLLAGGTDTQY
TRBJ2-2,16,TRBV6-1,.,ASRSRDRGDLNTGELF
TRBJ1-1,13,TRBV12-5,many,ASGSGRQLNTEAF
TRBJ2-3,13,TRBV25-1,few,ASSGADWSTDTQY
TRBJ1-5,12,TRBV2,.,ASSEQGAPRPQH
TRBJ2-3,14,TRBV3-1,few,ASSLRREPITDTQY
TRBJ2-5,11,TRBV2,many,ASSEVLAWTQY
TRBJ1-1,12,TRBV6-5,.,ASSYGRGVTEAF
TRBJ2-7,12,TRBV6-2/TRBV6-3,many,ASRRQGFVYEQY
TRBJ2-5,14,TRBV30,many,AWSVWDRGLQETQY
TRBJ2-3,14,TRBV9,many,ASSVYSGGRGDTQY
TRBJ2-7,12,TRBV6-2/TRBV6-3,many,ASSLTGGPHEQY
TRBJ1-6,13,TRBV19,.,ASSHRDRPNSPLH
TRBJ1-2,13,TRBV6-1,.,ASSTSTGKYYGYT
TRBJ2-5,12,TRBV2,many,ASRLTGIQETQY
TRBJ1-1,13,TRBV6-1,many,ASSENGAANTEAF
TRBJ2-7,14,TRBV28,.,ASTPGSGRPAYEQY
TRBJ2-5,11,TRBV5-8,.,ASSLTVKETQY
TRBJ2-3,13,TRBV5-1,few,ASSLRRYELDTQY
TRBJ1-1,11,TRBV30,many,AWRGLVNTEAF
TRBJ2-1,15,TRBV7-6,.,ASSLGVAGGSNSEQF
TRBJ2-1,14,TRBV6-2/TRBV6-3,few,ASSYWEAGGPSEQF
TRBJ1-5,14,TRBV7-2,few,ASSLSQVRSNQPQH
TRBJ2-1,15,TRBV28,many,ASSLLGGESNWDEQF
TRBJ2-7,13,TRBV6-2/TRBV6-3,.,ASTGTSEISYEQY
TRBJ1-1,13,TRBV6-1,few,ASSEAAGADTEAF
TRBJ2-2,13,TRBV28,.,ASSPGTRFTGELF
TRBJ1-1,11,TRBV3-1,many,ASSRDSRSEAF
TRBJ1-1,10,TRBV7-2,many,ASITGGTEAF
TRBJ2-5,11,TRBV27,many,ASAEQGGETQY
TRBJ1-2,12,TRBV3-1,many,ASSQVTGGWGYT
TRBJ1-1,13,TRBV19,.,ASSPIFMMNTEAF
TRBJ1-3,11,TRBV10-3,many,AIRTATGNTIY
TRBJ1-1,10,TRBV12-3/TRBV12-4,many,ASRSLLGGAF
TRBJ1-6,10,TRBV19,.,ATRDPESPLH
TRBJ1-2,12,TRBV12-3/TRBV12-4,many,ASSSQGLGYGYT
TRBJ1-2,12,TRBV3-1,many,ASSLSTGLDGYT
TRBJ2-1,10,TRBV20-1,many,SAGGLLNEQF
TRBJ2-5,12,TRBV20-1,few,SAAESRGRETQY
TRBJ2-1,13,TRBV11-2,.,ASSLMRGTYNEQF